Listed below are T cell receptor beta chains from one sample, sequenced in a study of tumor-infiltrating lymphocytes in primary liver carcinoma. TCRdb reprocessed the multiplex PCR reads via MiXCR and lists one record per CDR3 protein. The data hold 320,000 or so distinct CDR3 sequences, with over 55% observed a single time. The source material was peripheral blood. The receptors were gathered from a man between 40 and 49 years old with primary liver carcinoma and hepatitis B virus infection. Each CDR3 is given without its conserved first and last residue.

J	V	CDR3
TRBJ2-1	TRBV28	ASSILATEQF
TRBJ1-2	TRBV6-1	ASRSGPGGAYGYT
TRBJ2-2	TRBV12-3/TRBV12-4	ASSLRNGTGELF
TRBJ2-2	TRBV7-9	VSIWTTNTGELF
TRBJ2-7	TRBV30	ARSPDGGAYEQY
TRBJ2-1	TRBV11-2	ASSLSLDNEQL
TRBJ1-1	TRBV6-5	ARSRAAETEAS
TRBJ2-1	TRBV6-6	ASSCKGRGWSSYNEQF
TRBJ1-4	TRBV30	AWSRPRTVLEKLF
TRBJ2-1	TRBV6-5	AKHGETGEYNEQF
TRBJ2-4	TRBV4-3	VSSQDVSSNIQY
TRBJ1-5	TRBV29-1	SVETGSNSQPQH
TRBJ1-3	TRBV5-4	ASSLGAANSGNTMY
TRBJ1-2	TRBV7-9	ASSLAQGGSYT
TRBJ2-5	TRBV5-1	ASTAAGGEETQY
TRBJ2-7	TRBV29-1	SVEGGQSNFEQY
TRBJ2-1	TRBV20-1	SASLLAGGGEQF
TRBJ1-1	TRBV29-1	SVAQQRNTEAF
TRBJ1-1	TRBV29-1	SVEGLAQRQGNEMNTEAF
TRBJ2-2	TRBV29-1	SVCPNTGELF
TRBJ2-1	TRBV19	ASSPGQGANNEQF
TRBJ1-1	TRBV6-2/TRBV6-3	ANRNSGDTEAF
TRBJ2-1	TRBV28	ASSLTPGTSGRTEQF
TRBJ1-1	TRBV4-3	ASSHVGPNTEAS
TRBJ2-7	TRBV10-3	AISALAGSYEQY
TRBJ2-7	TRBV6-1	ASTPNRALRSYGQY
TRBJ2-3	TRBV6-5	ASSYYRGTDTQY
TRBJ1-2	TRBV20-1	SAITGNNYGYT
TRBJ2-5	TRBV4-1	ASSQEFRRAGTQY
TRBJ2-1	TRBV6-2/TRBV6-3	ASGPGRTGRDEHF
TRBJ1-2	TRBV11-2	VSSPRRIDYGYT
TRBJ2-5	TRBV11-2	PSGLNSGRSQETQY
TRBJ2-3	TRBV13	ASSQGDGQWADTQY
TRBJ2-1	TRBV11-2	ASSSVGGRNNKQF
TRBJ2-1	TRBV29-1	NVGQGKEQF
TRBJ2-1	TRBV11-2	ASSFSSGENEQF
TRBJ2-7	TRBV7-9	ASSSTSGGRAQEQY
TRBJ2-1	TRBV28	ASSFGQGIGNEQF
TRBJ2-5	TRBV11-3	ASSPGTSGSGGQETQY
TRBJ1-2	TRBV7-9	ASSSTGEANYGYI
TRBJ2-1	TRBV11-2	ASSLEGNHSYNEQF
TRBJ1-4	TRBV4-2	ASNRQRGVGTADEKLF
TRBJ2-7	TRBV11-1	ASSLEVSGSGEHY
TRBJ1-5	TRBV5-6	VSSNRDSPNQPQH
TRBJ1-3	TRBV6-5	ASSYSADSGNTIY
TRBJ2-1	TRBV6-6	ASNSTLLTYEQF
TRBJ1-5	TRBV11-2	ASSIGREGNQSHH
TRBJ2-1	TRBV7-8	ASSRTSGRGNEQF
TRBJ2-5	TRBV6-1	ASIPTGGEAQY
TRBJ2-3	TRBV11-2	VNSSDRADTQY
TRBJ2-3	TRBV29-1	SVPQGVDTQY
TRBJ2-7	TRBV7-8	ASSLAGAVSYEQC
TRBJ1-5	TRBV20-1	SAALEQVPPQH
TRBJ2-5	TRBV11-1	AIKDSPQETQY
TRBJ2-7	TRBV28	ASGGRVNEQY
TRBJ2-1	TRBV29-1	SVDIFTYNEQF
TRBJ1-1	TRBV7-9	VSTEGTGEAF